The rows below give T cell receptor beta chains drawn from one sample of a study of blood T cell repertoires in COVID-19. Sequencing was performed with immunoSEQ multiplex PCR; in TCRdb, only in-frame clones are kept and a portion is missing. Altogether 250,000 to 350,000 clones are present, roughly 87% being singletons, with the ten largest covering roughly 2.3%. Sample: peripheral blood. These TCRs come from a young man with active or convalescent COVID-19. CDR3s include the opening cysteine and the closing phenylalanine or tryptophan. A D gene is named only where the DNA matches it firmly.

j_call d_call v_call cdr3_aa
TRBJ2-5 TRBD1 TRBV6-5 CASRRTTGGGETQYF
TRBJ2-7 . TRBV27 CASSSGDEQYF
TRBJ1-1 TRBD1 TRBV4-1 CASSPQPGGTTEAFF
TRBJ1-5 . TRBV2 CASSEGGGGQPQHF
TRBJ1-4 . TRBV4-3 CASSQDLQTNEKLFF
TRBJ2-7 TRBD2 TRBV11-2 CASSLVVSSGIYEQYF
TRBJ2-7 . TRBV7-9 CASSDKSSYEQYF
TRBJ2-7 TRBD1 TRBV15 CATSRDSTGINEQYF
TRBJ2-7 TRBD2 TRBV6-5 CASTPTDGGRYEQYF
TRBJ2-3 . TRBV5-6 CASSFMRVSTDTQYF
TRBJ2-7 . TRBV28 CASSPRGHSYEQYF
TRBJ2-7 TRBD1 TRBV18 CASSPRTGAVYEQYF
TRBJ1-1 TRBD1 TRBV25-1 CASSDEGQANTEAFF
TRBJ2-2 TRBD2 TRBV14 CASSHPLTSGGSTGELFF